This passage covers 23 T cell receptor beta chains from one sample sequenced in a study of patients and donors after allogeneic stem cell transplantation. MiXCR, run by TCRdb on the RT-PCR reads, gives a single entry per CDR3 protein. The sample yields roughly 940,000 distinct CDR3 sequences, over 15% seen once. Sequenced input: blood, either unsorted or a sorted T cell fraction (not recorded which). The receptors were sampled from a human donor who was either an allogeneic HSCT recipient or a stem cell or donor lymphocyte infusion donor (not recorded which). It is not recorded whose cells these are; they may come from a transplant donor.

This clonotype was seen only a few times. The chain joins TRBV6-2 or TRBV6-3 to TRBJ2-7; 9 nucleotides agree with TRBD2. The germline V gene has CDR1 MNHEY and CDR2 SVGEGT. The J segment lost 5 bases and the V segment lost 6 bases, leaving 8 bases of the junction unmatched. This CDR3 spans 14 amino acids. This chain's CDR3 is CASSNPGLADEQYF. The CDR3 DNA is TGTGCCAGCAGCAACCCGGGACTAGCAGACGAGCAGTACTTC.

This rearrangement joins TRBV7-9 to TRBJ2-3; perhaps TRBD1 as D (6 bases). The CDR3 runs 14 residues. Germline loops: CDR1 SEHNR, CDR2 FQNEAQ (reference sequence). Trimming stripped 5 bases from V and 2 bases from J, with 11 bases between. The CDR3 spells CASSRSGDTDTQYF. The CDR3, as DNA: TGTGCCAGCAGCCGTTCAGGGGACACAGATACGCAGTATTTT.

The chain uses TRBV12-3 or TRBV12-4 and TRBJ1-5; no reliable D call. The CDR3 is 16 amino acids. V was trimmed by 1 base and J by 1 base, leaving 11 bases between them. The CDR3 spells CASSLVAGRSNQPQHF. Here the CDR3 DNA reads TGTGCCAGCAGTTTAGTGGCGGGTCGGAGCAATCAGCCCCAGCATTTT.

The CDR3 protein is CATSGPGNETQYF. In DNA form, the CDR3 reads TGTGCCACCAGTGGGCCAGGGAACGAGACCCAGTACTTC. The rearrangement links TRBV24-1 to TRBJ2-5, with D maybe TRBD1 (5 bases). Germline V gene sequence: CDR1 KGHDR, CDR2 SFDVKD. The CDR3 contains 13 residues. The germline V and J ends were trimmed by 5 bases and 5 bases, with 11 bases remaining between them.

In its sample, this clonotype was seen a few times. The rearrangement links TRBV12-3 or TRBV12-4 to TRBJ1-5; tentatively, D is TRBD1 (5 bases). V shed 6 bases and J shed 4 bases, with 13 bases lying between them. This CDR3 contains 14 residues. The CDR3 DNA reads TGTGCCAGCAGCTACCCCAGGGCGAATCAGCCCCAGCATTTT. Amino acids: CASSYPRANQPQHF.

This clonotype was seen a few times. This sequence joins TRBV6-2 or TRBV6-3 and TRBJ2-7, with 7 positions matching TRBD1. After removal of 3 bases from V and 2 bases from J, the junction contained 10 bases not matched to a gene. The germline V gene has CDR1 MNHEY and CDR2 SVGEGT. This CDR3 has 16 amino acids. CDR3 sequence: CASSYSTIDRAYEQYF. The DNA for the CDR3 is TGTGCCAGCAGTTATTCCACCATCGACAGGGCCTACGAGCAGTACTTC.

This clonotype was counted between two and nine times. J is TRBJ2-7 and V is TRBV28; TRBD2 matches 13 bases. Germline lookup yields CDR1 MDHEN and CDR2 SYDVKM. The CDR3 covers 15 residues. The V gene end was trimmed by 6 bases and the J gene end by 6 bases; junction bases not matched to a gene: 8. CDR3: CASRERLAGGPEQYF. For the CDR3, the DNA is TGTGCCAGCAGAGAACGACTAGCGGGGGGACCCGAGCAGTACTTC.

The J gene is TRBJ1-2, the V gene TRBV3-1; TRBD1 might be the D (6 bases). The CDR3 has 11 amino acids. Trimming stripped 8 bases from V and 8 bases from J, with 12 bases between. The germline CDR1 and CDR2 sequences are LGHDT and YNNKEL (reference sequence). The CDR3 sequence is CASGGGSGYTF. CDR3 sequence (DNA): TGTGCCAGCGGGGGGGGCTCCGGCTACACCTTC.

The gene calls are TRBV20-1 and TRBJ1-1; a weak D match, TRBD1 (6 bases). Germline CDR1 reads DFQATT; CDR2 reads SNEGSKA (reference sequence). The CDR3 is 14 amino acids. V lost 0 bases and J 0 bases, leaving 8 bases between the germline ends. CDR3 in DNA: TGCAGTGCTAGAGATGGGACACTGAACACTGAAGCTTTCTTT. It yields the protein CSARDGTLNTEAFF.

This clonotype came up a few times. V and J are TRBV12-3 or TRBV12-4 and TRBJ2-5; TRBD1 aligns across 7 bases. The CDR3 is 14 amino acids. V lost 5 bases to trimming and J lost 2 bases; unmatched junction nucleotides: 5. The CDR3 here is CASSMTGPQETQYF. CDR3 nucleotide sequence: TGTGCCAGCAGTATGACAGGGCCGCAAGAGACCCAGTACTTC.

The CDR3: CASSQRSVGTEAFF. The CDR3 DNA reads TGCGCCAGCAGCCAAAGGTCCGTAGGAACTGAAGCTTTCTTT. The rearrangement links TRBV4-1 to TRBJ1-1; no firm D call. This CDR3 region has 14 residues. Germline V gene sequence: CDR1 MGHRA, CDR2 YSYEKL. V lost 2 bases and J lost 5, with 12 bases in between.

In this sample, this clonotype turned up a few times. This sequence joins TRBV28 and TRBJ2-7, with D possibly being TRBD2 (6 bases). V was clipped by 2 bases and J by 6 bases, with 20 bases between them. The CDR3 sequence is 16 residues long. The germline V gene has CDR1 MDHEN and CDR2 SYDVKM. The CDR3 is CASSLNILTGGGEQYF. Written as DNA, the CDR3 is TGTGCCAGCAGTTTAAACATATTGACTGGGGGAGGCGAGCAGTACTTC.

The chain joins TRBV20-1 to TRBJ1-1; 8 bases match TRBD1. CDR1 DFQATT and CDR2 SNEGSKA come from the germline V gene (reference sequence). The CDR3 is made up of 11 amino acids. CDR3 sequence reads: CVQGGNTEAFF. The CDR3 nucleotides read TGCGTACAGGGGGGGAACACTGAAGCTTTCTTT.

The gene calls are TRBV12-3 or TRBV12-4 and TRBJ2-2, with 8 bases matching TRBD1. The CDR3 has 15 amino acids. The J segment lost 7 bases and the V segment lost 5 bases, leaving 9 bases of the junction unmatched. CDR3 amino acids: CASSPRTGYGGELFF. The CDR3 nucleotides are TGTGCCAGCAGTCCCCGGACAGGGTACGGCGGGGAGCTGTTTTTT.

This chain joins TRBV19 and TRBJ2-3; 9 bases agree with TRBD2. With 10 bases clipped from V and 3 bases from J, the junction kept 8 bases outside the gene matches. Germline V gives CDR1 LNHDA, CDR2 SQIVND (reference sequence). CDR3 length equals 14 residues. The chain's CDR3 is CATDSGRGTDTQYF. The CDR3 nucleotides are TGTGCCACGGATAGCGGGAGAGGGACAGATACGCAGTATTTT.

Only a few counts were recorded for this clonotype. The rearrangement joins TRBV4-2 to TRBJ2-7; perhaps D is TRBD1 or TRBD2 (5 bases each). Trimming cost V 3 bases and J 3 bases, with 9 bases left between them. Germline V CDR1 and CDR2: LGHNA, YNFKEQ. This CDR3 has 13 amino acids. CDR3 amino acids: CASSHPGSYEQYF. The CDR3 nucleotides are TGTGCCAGCAGCCATCCAGGGAGCTACGAGCAGTACTTC.

V and J are TRBV5-5 and TRBJ1-2; D ambiguous. The length of the CDR3 is 12 residues. V was pared by 5 bases and J by 3 bases, with 8 bases between. Germline CDR1 and CDR2: SGHKS and YYEKEE (reference sequence). CDR3 residues: CASRPGDYGYTF. DNA of the CDR3: TGTGCCAGCAGACCCGGCGACTATGGCTACACCTTC.

This chain links TRBV6-5 with TRBJ2-1; perhaps TRBD1 as D (5 bases). This CDR3 has 15 amino acids. Germline-derived CDR1 and CDR2 are MNHEY and SVGAGI. With 6 bases removed from V and 3 bases from J, the gap between germline ends came to 15 bases. The CDR3 DNA is TGTGCCAGCAGCTACCCCGGACATAACTACAATGAGCAGTTCTTC. Translated: CASSYPGHNYNEQFF.

The CDR3 DNA reads as TGTGCCAGCAGTTTAGTCGGTCTAGGGTCACCCCTCCACTTT. This translates into CASSLVGLGSPLHF. V is TRBV12-3 or TRBV12-4 and J is TRBJ1-6; D ambiguous. The ends were cut back, 1 base at V and 10 bases at J, with 11 bases in the middle. CDR3 length: 14 amino acids.

There are a few counts of this clonotype. The chain carries TRBV7-2 and TRBJ2-5, with TRBD2 matching over 13 bases. V dropped 2 bases and J dropped 5; count of bases not matched to a gene: 5. The CDR3 spans 16 residues. Germline V CDR1 and CDR2: SGHTA, FQGNSA. DNA for the CDR3: TGTGCCAGCAGCTTACCGACTAGCGGGGGGTTGGAGACCCAGTACTTC. Residues: CASSLPTSGGLETQYF.

The V and J genes are TRBV7-9 and TRBJ2-1; D gene uncertain. CDR1 is SEHNR, CDR2 FQNEAQ, per germline (reference sequence). CDR3 length: 12 amino acids. V was shortened by 8 bases and J by 8 bases, with 13 bases between the two germline ends. The CDR3 region has the DNA TGTGCCAGCGTCACCACGTCCTATGAGCAGTTCTTC. This translates into CASVTTSYEQFF.

This clonotype was observed many times. V is TRBV4-1 and J is TRBJ1-1; TRBD1 matches 9 bases. The CDR3 runs to 16 residues. CDR1 is MGHRA, CDR2 YSYEKL, per germline. Losses at the gene ends were 4 bases for V and 0 bases for J; bases not matched to a gene: 6. CDR3 DNA sequence: TGCGCCAGCAGCCTAGGACAGGGGATGGTGAACACTGAAGCTTTCTTT. Amino acid sequence: CASSLGQGMVNTEAFF.

V usage is TRBV5-1 and J usage is TRBJ2-3; unclear D gene. V lost 1 base and J lost 7, with 4 bases in between. The V gene's germline CDR1 is SGHRS and CDR2 YFSETQ. This CDR3 is 11 amino acids long. This chain's CDR3 is CASSLLNTQYF. CDR3 nucleotide sequence: TGCGCCAGCAGCTTGCTCAATACGCAGTATTTT.